This T cell receptor (beta chain) is from a study of cytomegalovirus exposure and HLA in healthy donors. The study, taken as a whole, reports: With high specificity and sensitivity, the classifier reportedly diagnosed cytomegalovirus status.

The CDR3 spans 15 residues. Trimming took 4 bases from V and 5 from J; bases not matched to a gene: 11. The germline CDR1 and CDR2 sequences are SGHRS and YFSETQ. PCR used 60 Vbeta primers and 13 Jbeta primers. TCRdb's table, derived via immunoSEQ multiplex PCR, lists solely in-frame clones and lacks some. Of 150,000 or so clones in the sample, more than 60% were seen once. A remark on this clone: What it binds is unknown.

The clonotype originates from a woman between 40 and 55 years old in good health and CMV-seropositive. The J gene is TRBJ2-7, the V gene TRBV5-1; 8 bases map to TRBD2. What was sequenced was PBMCs. The DNA of the CDR3 is TGCGCCAGCAGCCCGGGACTAGTCGCGAGGGACGAGCAGTACTTC. The encoded protein is CASSPGLVARDEQYF.